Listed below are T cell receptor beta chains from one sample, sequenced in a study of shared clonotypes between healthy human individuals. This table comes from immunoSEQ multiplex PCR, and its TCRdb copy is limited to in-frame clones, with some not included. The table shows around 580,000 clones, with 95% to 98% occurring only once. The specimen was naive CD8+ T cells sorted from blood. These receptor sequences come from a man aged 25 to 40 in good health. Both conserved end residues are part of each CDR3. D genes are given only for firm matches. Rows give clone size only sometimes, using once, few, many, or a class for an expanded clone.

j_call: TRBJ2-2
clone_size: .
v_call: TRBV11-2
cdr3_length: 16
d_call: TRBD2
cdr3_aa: CASSSIAGANTGELFF
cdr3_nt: TGTGCCAGCAGCTCAATAGCGGGAGCCAACACCGGGGAGCTGTTTTTT

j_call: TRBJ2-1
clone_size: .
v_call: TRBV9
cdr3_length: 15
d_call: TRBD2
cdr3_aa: CASSVAGLDPNEQFF
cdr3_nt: TGTGCCAGCAGCGTAGCGGGACTAGACCCCAATGAGCAGTTCTTC

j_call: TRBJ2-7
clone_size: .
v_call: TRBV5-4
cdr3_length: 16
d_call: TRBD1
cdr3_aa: CASSSRQGLSSYEQYF
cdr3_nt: TGTGCCAGCAGCTCCAGACAGGGATTAAGCTCCTACGAGCAGTACTTC

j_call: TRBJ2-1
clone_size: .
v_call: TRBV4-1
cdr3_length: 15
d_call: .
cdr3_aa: CASSQDPGARNEQFF
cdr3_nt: TGCGCCAGCAGCCAAGATCCGGGAGCCCGGAATGAGCAGTTCTTC

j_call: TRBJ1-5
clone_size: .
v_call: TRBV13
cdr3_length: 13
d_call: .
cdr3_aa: CASSSFMDDPQHF
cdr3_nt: TGTGCCAGCAGCTCCTTCATGGACGACCCCCAGCATTTT

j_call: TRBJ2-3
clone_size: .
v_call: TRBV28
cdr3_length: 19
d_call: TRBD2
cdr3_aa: CASSYPRRTSGLGTDTQYF
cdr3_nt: TGTGCCAGCAGTTATCCGCGGAGGACTAGCGGTTTGGGCACAGATACGCAGTATTTT

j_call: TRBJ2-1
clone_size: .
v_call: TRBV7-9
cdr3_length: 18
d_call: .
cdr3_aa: CASSYEVLPGLSPDEQFF
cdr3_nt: TGTGCCAGCAGCTATGAGGTTTTACCGGGACTTAGTCCCGATGAGCAGTTCTTC

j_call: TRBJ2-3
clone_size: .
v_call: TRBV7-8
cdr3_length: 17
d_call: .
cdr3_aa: CASIKGDTAGPTDTQYF
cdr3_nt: TGTGCCAGCATCAAAGGGGACACAGCGGGACCCACAGATACGCAGTATTTT

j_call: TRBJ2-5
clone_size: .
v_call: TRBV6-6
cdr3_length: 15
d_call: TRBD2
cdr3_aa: CASSYPTSGRETQYF
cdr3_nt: TGTGCCAGCAGTTACCCCACTAGCGGGAGGGAGACCCAGTACTTC

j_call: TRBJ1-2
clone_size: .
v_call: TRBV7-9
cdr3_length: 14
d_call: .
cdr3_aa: CASSLASKVYGYTF
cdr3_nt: TGTGCCAGCAGCTTAGCGTCAAAAGTCTATGGCTACACCTTC

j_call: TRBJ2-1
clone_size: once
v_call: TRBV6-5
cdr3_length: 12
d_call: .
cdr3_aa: CASSFWGDEQFF
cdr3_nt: TGTGCCAGCAGTTTTTGGGGCGATGAGCAGTTCTTC

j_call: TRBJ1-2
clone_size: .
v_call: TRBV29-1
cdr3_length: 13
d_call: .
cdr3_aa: CSVEDRDKYGYTF
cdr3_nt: TGCAGCGTTGAAGACCGGGACAAGTACGGCTACACCTTC

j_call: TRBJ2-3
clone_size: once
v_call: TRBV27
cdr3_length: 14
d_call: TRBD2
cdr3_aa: CASSFGLDTDTQYF
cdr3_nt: TGTGCCAGCAGTTTCGGACTAGACACAGATACGCAGTATTTT

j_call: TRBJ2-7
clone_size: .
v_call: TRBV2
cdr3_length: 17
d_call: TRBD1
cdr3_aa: CASSTSGGTSLPYEQYF
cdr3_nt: TGTGCCAGCAGTACTTCAGGGGGCACTAGCCTGCCCTACGAGCAGTACTTC

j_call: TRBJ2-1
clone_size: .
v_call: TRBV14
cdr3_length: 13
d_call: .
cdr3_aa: CASSPRSYWEQFF
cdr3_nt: TGTGCCAGCAGCCCGAGGAGTTATTGGGAGCAGTTCTTC

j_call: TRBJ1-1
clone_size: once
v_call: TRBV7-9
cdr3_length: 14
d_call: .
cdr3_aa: CASSFLTGVELAFF
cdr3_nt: TGTGCCAGCAGCTTTCTTACTGGGGTCGAGTTGGCTTTCTTT